Below, one TCR beta chain is given with its context. TCRdb's table, derived via immunoSEQ multiplex PCR, lists solely in-frame clones and lacks some. The repertoire holds approximately 70,000 clones, with 94% as singletons. This specimen comes from a study of T cell changes during pregnancy in multiple sclerosis. V was pared by 4 bases and J by 4 bases, with 7 bases of the junction left unmatched. The CDR3 has 16 residues. Per the germline V gene, CDR1 is LNHDA and CDR2 is SQIVND (reference sequence). Sample: CD4+ T cells from peripheral blood mononuclear cells, taken after pregnancy. V gene TRBV19 combines with J gene TRBJ2-5; 12 bases line up with TRBD2. The TCR sequence derives from a female donor with multiple sclerosis, enrolled in a pregnancy study. For the CDR3, the DNA is TGTGCCAGTAGTAGGGTGACTAGCGGGAGTCGAGAGACCCAGTACTTC. It codes for CASSRVTSGSRETQYF.